The rows below give T cell receptor beta chains drawn from one sample of a study of blood T cell repertoires in COVID-19. The repertoire was sequenced with immunoSEQ multiplex PCR; TCRdb's copy has only in-frame clones and lacks some. The sample includes roughly 120,000 clones, approximately 82% seen only once; the top ten take 7.5%. The sample taken for sequencing was peripheral blood. These receptors all stem from a man aged 65-85 years with active or convalescent COVID-19. The CDR3 runs from the conserved cysteine through the conserved F or W. Each record gives: V gene, D gene, J gene, clone size, CDR3 protein, CDR3 DNA. The D gene is left open where the match is weak. A row's size may be missing; if present it is once, few, many or a size class.

v_gene: TRBV18; d_gene: -; j_gene: TRBJ2-3; abundance: -; CDR3aa: CASSPMGGASTDTQYF; CDR3nt: TGTGCCAGCTCACCAATGGGGGGGGCAAGCACAGATACGCAGTATTTT
v_gene: TRBV25-1; d_gene: -; j_gene: TRBJ1-1; abundance: -; CDR3aa: CASSGNPGTSHFF; CDR3nt: TGTGCCAGCAGTGGTAATCCCGGGACTTCTCATTTTTTT
v_gene: TRBV5-4; d_gene: -; j_gene: TRBJ1-2; abundance: -; CDR3aa: CASRPDSPRDYGYTF; CDR3nt: TGTGCCAGCAGACCGGATTCCCCCCGGGACTATGGCTACACCTTC
v_gene: TRBV4-1; d_gene: -; j_gene: TRBJ2-3; abundance: few; CDR3aa: CASSQALREETQYF; CDR3nt: TGCGCCAGCAGCCAAGCTCTTCGAGAAGAAACGCAGTATTTT
v_gene: TRBV4-2; d_gene: -; j_gene: TRBJ1-4; abundance: -; CDR3aa: CASTREVMGEKLFF; CDR3nt: TGTGCCAGCACCCGGGAGGTGATGGGGGAAAAACTGTTTTTT
v_gene: TRBV28; d_gene: -; j_gene: TRBJ1-1; abundance: -; CDR3aa: CASSRLRQNTEAFF; CDR3nt: TGTGCCAGCAGCCGGCTTAGACAGAACACTGAAGCTTTCTTT
v_gene: TRBV6-2/TRBV6-3; d_gene: TRBD1; j_gene: TRBJ2-1; abundance: -; CDR3aa: CASSGQGIPYNEQFF; CDR3nt: TGTGCCAGCAGCGGACAGGGGATACCCTACAATGAGCAGTTCTTC
v_gene: TRBV6-5; d_gene: TRBD1; j_gene: TRBJ2-2; abundance: -; CDR3aa: CASRPDRGRTGELFF; CDR3nt: TGTGCCAGCAGACCGGACAGGGGGCGCACCGGGGAGCTGTTTTTT
v_gene: TRBV7-9; d_gene: -; j_gene: TRBJ1-4; abundance: -; CDR3aa: CASNRGATNEKLFF; CDR3nt: TGTGCCAGCAACCGGGGTGCAACTAATGAAAAACTGTTTTTT
v_gene: TRBV11-3; d_gene: -; j_gene: TRBJ1-1; abundance: -; CDR3aa: CASSLVGGNTEAFF; CDR3nt: TGTGCCAGCAGCTTAGTAGGGGGGAACACTGAAGCTTTCTTT
v_gene: TRBV3-1/TRBV3-2; d_gene: -; j_gene: TRBJ2-7; abundance: -; CDR3aa: CASSQPGSSYEQYF; CDR3nt: TGTGCCAGCAGCCAACCCGGGAGCTCCTACGAGCAGTACTTC
v_gene: TRBV7-2; d_gene: TRBD2; j_gene: TRBJ2-5; abundance: few; CDR3aa: CASSFRSGRSQETQYF; CDR3nt: TGTGCCAGCAGCTTCCGTAGCGGGAGGTCCCAAGAGACCCAGTACTTC
v_gene: TRBV28; d_gene: -; j_gene: TRBJ1-3; abundance: -; CDR3aa: CASSSGFLRNTIYF; CDR3nt: TGTGCCAGCAGTTCGGGGTTCTTGAGAAACACCATATATTTT
v_gene: TRBV6-2/TRBV6-3; d_gene: TRBD2; j_gene: TRBJ2-1; abundance: -; CDR3aa: CASSYFPKTGTSGPYNEQFF; CDR3nt: TGTGCCAGCAGTTACTTCCCGAAAACCGGGACTAGCGGGCCATACAATGAGCAGTTCTTC
v_gene: TRBV3-1/TRBV3-2; d_gene: -; j_gene: TRBJ2-1; abundance: -; CDR3aa: CASSHRGTEHNEQFF; CDR3nt: TGTGCCAGCAGCCACCGCGGGACAGAGCACAATGAGCAGTTCTTC
v_gene: TRBV7-2; d_gene: -; j_gene: TRBJ2-3; abundance: -; CDR3aa: CASSFSDTQYF; CDR3nt: TGTGCCAGCAGCTTCTCAGATACGCAGTATTTT
v_gene: TRBV2; d_gene: -; j_gene: TRBJ1-6; abundance: -; CDR3aa: CASTRQSIIKSPLHF; CDR3nt: TGTGCCAGCACCCGACAGAGTATTATAAAGTCACCCCTCCACTTT
v_gene: TRBV7-2; d_gene: -; j_gene: TRBJ2-1; abundance: -; CDR3aa: CASSLERRRLAEQFF; CDR3nt: TGTGCCAGCAGCTTAGAACGGCGGAGGCTCGCTGAGCAGTTCTTC
v_gene: TRBV28; d_gene: -; j_gene: TRBJ1-6; abundance: -; CDR3aa: CASSPVEGLNSPLHF; CDR3nt: TGTGCCAGCAGCCCTGTGGAGGGGCTTAATTCACCCCTCCACTTT
v_gene: TRBV19; d_gene: TRBD2; j_gene: TRBJ2-3; abundance: -; CDR3aa: CASSTRGSGRVDTQYF; CDR3nt: TGTGCCAGTAGTACCCGGGGTAGCGGGAGGGTAGATACGCAGTATTTT
v_gene: TRBV7-9; d_gene: -; j_gene: TRBJ2-3; abundance: -; CDR3aa: CASSSRSSTDTQYF; CDR3nt: TGTGCCAGCAGCTCGCGGTCTTCCACAGATACGCAGTATTTT
v_gene: TRBV5-6; d_gene: -; j_gene: TRBJ1-2; abundance: -; CDR3aa: CASSLGGKYGYTF; CDR3nt: TGTGCCAGCAGCTTGGGAGGGAAATATGGCTACACCTTC
v_gene: TRBV29-1; d_gene: -; j_gene: TRBJ1-2; abundance: -; CDR3aa: CSAGKGFPYYGYTF; CDR3nt: TGCAGCGCAGGGAAGGGGTTCCCCTACTATGGCTACACCTTC
v_gene: TRBV23-1; d_gene: TRBD1; j_gene: TRBJ2-5; abundance: -; CDR3aa: CASSQLQGPGLQETQYF; CDR3nt: TGCGCCAGCAGTCAATTACAGGGGCCTGGATTACAAGAGACCCAGTACTTC
v_gene: TRBV12-5; d_gene: TRBD2; j_gene: TRBJ2-2; abundance: -; CDR3aa: CASGYVGSGTMNTGELFF; CDR3nt: TGTGCTAGTGGTTACGTCGGTAGCGGGACAATGAACACCGGGGAGCTGTTTTTT
v_gene: TRBV6-6; d_gene: -; j_gene: TRBJ1-6; abundance: -; CDR3aa: CASSYAPGQRNSPLHF; CDR3nt: TGTGCCAGCAGTTACGCCCCAGGACAGCGTAATTCACCCCTCCACTTT
v_gene: TRBV7-2; d_gene: -; j_gene: TRBJ1-1; abundance: -; CDR3aa: CASSLGGGLGAEAFF; CDR3nt: TGTGCCAGCAGCTTAGGGGGAGGACTGGGCGCTGAAGCTTTCTTT
v_gene: TRBV28; d_gene: -; j_gene: TRBJ2-7; abundance: -; CDR3aa: CASSLPDTTEQYF; CDR3nt: TGTGCCAGCAGTTTGCCTGATACTACCGAGCAGTACTTC
v_gene: TRBV7-5; d_gene: -; j_gene: TRBJ2-3; abundance: few; CDR3aa: CVRSSGRKTPDTQYF; CDR3nt: TGTGTCAGAAGCTCGGGGAGAAAAACGCCAGATACGCAGTATTTT
v_gene: TRBV7-6; d_gene: -; j_gene: TRBJ2-7; abundance: -; CDR3aa: CASSGTGPEQYF; CDR3nt: TGTGCCAGCAGCGGAACAGGGCCCGAGCAGTACTTC
v_gene: TRBV9; d_gene: TRBD2; j_gene: TRBJ2-5; abundance: few; CDR3aa: CASSVGLAGVKETQYF; CDR3nt: TGTGCCAGCAGCGTAGGTCTAGCGGGGGTTAAAGAGACCCAGTACTTC
v_gene: TRBV29-1; d_gene: -; j_gene: TRBJ1-1; abundance: -; CDR3aa: CSVDVTGANTEAFF; CDR3nt: TGCAGCGTTGACGTGACAGGAGCGAACACTGAAGCTTTCTTT
v_gene: TRBV28; d_gene: TRBD2; j_gene: TRBJ2-1; abundance: few; CDR3aa: CASREREGLNEQFF; CDR3nt: TGTGCCAGCAGAGAGCGGGAGGGCCTCAATGAGCAGTTCTTC
v_gene: TRBV7-2; d_gene: TRBD1; j_gene: TRBJ1-2; abundance: few; CDR3aa: CASSSDRANYGYTF; CDR3nt: TGTGCCAGCAGTTCGGACAGGGCTAACTATGGCTACACCTTC
v_gene: TRBV5-4; d_gene: -; j_gene: TRBJ2-1; abundance: -; CDR3aa: CASRDPLAGEQFF; CDR3nt: TGTGCCAGCAGGGATCCGCTAGCCGGGGAGCAGTTCTTC
v_gene: TRBV4-1; d_gene: -; j_gene: TRBJ1-3; abundance: -; CDR3aa: CASSQDVRYSGNTIYF; CDR3nt: TGCGCCAGCAGCCAAGATGTCCGGTACTCTGGAAACACCATATATTTT
v_gene: TRBV18; d_gene: -; j_gene: TRBJ1-2; abundance: -; CDR3aa: CASSPRSANYGYTF; CDR3nt: TGTGCCAGCTCACCACGGAGCGCTAACTATGGCTACACCTTC
v_gene: TRBV7-2; d_gene: -; j_gene: TRBJ2-7; abundance: -; CDR3aa: CASRGRSEQYF; CDR3nt: TGTGCCAGCAGGGGCAGGTCCGAGCAGTACTTC
v_gene: TRBV4-3; d_gene: TRBD2; j_gene: TRBJ2-1; abundance: -; CDR3aa: CASSPGGGGGYNEQFF; CDR3nt: TGCGCCAGCAGCCCCGGTGGAGGCGGGGGGTACAATGAGCAGTTCTTC
v_gene: TRBV19; d_gene: -; j_gene: TRBJ1-2; abundance: -; CDR3aa: CASSARRFSSGYTF; CDR3nt: TGTGCCAGTAGTGCTCGCCGCTTTAGCTCTGGCTACACCTTC
v_gene: TRBV20-1; d_gene: -; j_gene: TRBJ1-1; abundance: -; CDR3aa: CSAKGDTEAFF; CDR3nt: TGCAGTGCTAAAGGAGACACTGAAGCTTTCTTT
v_gene: TRBV6-5; d_gene: -; j_gene: TRBJ1-1; abundance: -; CDR3aa: CASSYLGEAFF; CDR3nt: TGTGCCAGCAGTTACCTAGGTGAAGCTTTCTTT
v_gene: TRBV5-1; d_gene: TRBD2; j_gene: TRBJ2-5; abundance: once; CDR3aa: CASSPMEGTSGRGTQYF; CDR3nt: TGCGCCAGCAGCCCGATGGAAGGGACTAGCGGGAGGGGGACCCAGTACTTC
v_gene: TRBV3-1/TRBV3-2; d_gene: TRBD2; j_gene: TRBJ2-1; abundance: -; CDR3aa: CASSASGTTYNEQFF; CDR3nt: TGTGCCAGCAGCGCTTCCGGGACTACCTACAATGAGCAGTTCTTC
v_gene: TRBV28; d_gene: -; j_gene: TRBJ1-5; abundance: -; CDR3aa: CASSLRGGSNQPQHF; CDR3nt: TGTGCCAGCAGTTTAAGGGGAGGGAGCAATCAGCCCCAGCATTTT
v_gene: TRBV1; d_gene: -; j_gene: TRBJ2-4; abundance: -; CDR3aa: CTSSQDRTQGVVSKNIQYF; CDR3nt: TGCACCAGCAGCCAAGATCGTACGCAGGGGGTGGTATCCAAAAACATTCAGTACTTC
v_gene: TRBV30; d_gene: -; j_gene: TRBJ1-6; abundance: -; CDR3aa: CAWSLESSYNSPLHF; CDR3nt: TGTGCCTGGAGTTTAGAGAGCTCCTATAATTCACCCCTCCACTTT